In its sample, the clone carrying this TCR beta chain was seen a few times. No antigen is known for it. These data are taken from a study of T-cell memory formation after mild COVID-19. Study context: The study found TCR clusters largely donor specific.

Each CDR3 protein is one row after TCRdb ran MiXCR on the 5' RACE reads. This table has about 360,000 distinct CDR3 sequences, approximately 12% appearing once. V lost 3 bases to trimming and J lost 7 bases, with 15 bases between them. CDR3 length equals 14 residues. The germline V gene encodes CDR1 SGHTA and CDR2 FQGNSA. Study-level points and caveats: Still unconfirmed is whether the second-wave clones peaking on day 37 recognized SARS-CoV-2. Pre-infection memory showed some responding clones, and this suggested that cross-reactive memory joined.

The sample consisted of PBMCs or a T cell subset sorted from them (not recorded which). This chain joins TRBV7-2 and TRBJ1-2; D is unclear. The receptor was derived from a young man who had mild COVID-19 (a few samples of this study predate the infection). Cell type and time point are not known. CDR3 region: CASSFGYWCCGYTF. The CDR3 DNA is TGTGCCAGCAGCTTCGGTTATTGGTGCTGTGGCTACACCTTC.